The 21 T cell receptor beta chains below were found in one sample sequenced in a study of blood T cell repertoires in COVID-19. The assay was immunoSEQ multiplex PCR, and TCRdb's table has in-frame clones only and misses some. Of around 100,000 clones listed, about 88% are singletons. The sequencing input was peripheral blood. The receptors were gathered from a man aged 25 to 45 in a cohort sampled during active COVID-19.

This chain joins TRBV25-1 and TRBJ1-5; no firm D call. This CDR3 is built from 14 residues. Germline CDR1 MGHDK, CDR2 SYGVNS. The ends were cut back, 5 bases at V and 0 bases at J, with 8 bases in the middle. CDR3 residues: CASSQAISNQPQHF. The DNA for the CDR3 is TGTGCCAGCAGTCAGGCAATTAGCAATCAGCCCCAGCATTTT.

The rearrangement links TRBV6-5 to TRBJ1-1; D gene ambiguous. The CDR3 totals 15 residues. Germline loops: CDR1 MNHEY, CDR2 SVGAGI. Trimming took off 2 bases at V and 2 bases at J, with 12 bases between the two ends. CDR3 protein: CASSYPSRGNTEAFF. Written as DNA, the CDR3 is TGTGCCAGCAGTTACCCGAGCCGGGGAAACACTGAAGCTTTCTTT.

The chain couples TRBV2 to TRBJ2-4, with TRBD1 identical over 10 bases. J was trimmed by 7 bases and V by 4 bases; bases with no gene match: 1. CDR1 and CDR2 (germline): SNHLY, FYNNEI. The CDR3 is 13 amino acids. CDR3 loop: CASSGQGANIQYF. DNA of the CDR3: TGTGCCAGCAGTGGACAGGGGGCTAACATTCAGTACTTC. Filled out from reference TRBV2 and TRBJ2-4, the complete variable domain reads EPEVTQTPSHQVTQMGQEVILRCVPISNHLYFYWYRQILGQKVEFLVSFYNNEISEKSEIFDDQFSVERPDGSNFTLKIRSTKLEDSAMYFCASSGQGANIQYFGAGTRLSVL.

This chain links TRBV10-3 with TRBJ1-4; 7 bases align to TRBD1. After removal of 4 bases from V and 7 bases from J, the junction contained 6 bases not matched to a gene. Germline V gives CDR1 ENHRY, CDR2 SYGVKD. The CDR3 is 14 amino acids. This chain's CDR3 is CAISGNRGGEKLFF. The CDR3 DNA follows: TGTGCCATCAGTGGGAACAGGGGAGGTGAAAAACTGTTTTTT.

The rearrangement joins TRBV7-8 to TRBJ2-1; D is unresolved. CDR3 length equals 12 residues. In germline, CDR1 is SGHVS, CDR2 FQNEAQ. V was cut by 6 bases and J by 6 bases, with 9 bases left in between. The CDR3 sequence: CASRGETNEQFF. CDR3 nucleotides: TGTGCCAGCAGGGGCGAAACCAATGAGCAGTTCTTC.

The chain has TRBV5-1 and TRBJ2-5; 10 positions match TRBD2. The length of the CDR3 is 13 residues. Unmatched junction bases numbered 2, after V lost 0 bases and J lost 9 bases. The germline V gene has CDR1 SGHRS and CDR2 YFSETQ. The CDR3 DNA follows: TGCGCCAGCAGCTTGGCTAGCGGGGGCCCCCAGTACTTC. It codes for CASSLASGGPQYF.

This clone was recorded only once. In DNA form, the CDR3 reads TGTGCCAGCAGCCCTTCAGCGGGGGGGTTATACAATGAGCAGTTCTTC. Translation: CASSPSAGGLYNEQFF. The chain recombines TRBV9 with TRBJ2-1; the match to TRBD2 covers 10 bases. Germline CDR1 SGDLS, CDR2 YYNGEE. J was trimmed by 4 bases and V by 4 bases; bases with no gene match: 8. The CDR3 has 16 residues. The entire variable domain, with the rest obtained from reference TRBV9 and TRBJ2-1, is as follows: DSGVTQTPKHLITATGQRVTLRCSPRSGDLSVYWYQQSLDQGLQFLIQYYNGEERAKGNILERFSAQQFPDLHSELNLSSLELGDSALYFCASSPSAGGLYNEQFFGPGTRLTVL.

The rearrangement joins TRBV7-2 to TRBJ2-7; 9 bases line up with TRBD1. This CDR3 contains 14 residues. Losses at the gene ends were 3 bases for V and 4 bases for J; bases not matched to a gene: 4. Germline V lookup: CDR1 SGHTA, CDR2 FQGNSA. Written as DNA, the CDR3 is TGTGCCAGCAGCTTTGGGACAGGGATTTACGAGCAGTACTTC. It codes for CASSFGTGIYEQYF.

The J gene is TRBJ2-7, the V gene TRBV28, with 9 bases matching TRBD2. There are 14 residues in the CDR3. CDR1 is MDHEN and CDR2 is SYDVKM in the germline V gene. The V segment lost 6 bases and the J segment 4 bases; nucleotides outside the gene matches: 7. The CDR3 coding sequence is TGTGCCAGCAGCCATAGCGGGGGCCCGTACGAGCAGTACTTC. It is translated as CASSHSGGPYEQYF.

The chain combines TRBV19 with TRBJ2-7; D may be TRBD1 (6 bases). This CDR3 is 15 amino acids long. The germline CDR1 and CDR2 sequences are LNHDA and SQIVND (reference sequence). V lost 1 base and J lost 3, with 13 bases in between. CDR3 coding DNA: TGTGCCAGTAGTATAGTTCCTGGGGGCGTCTACGAGCAGTACTTC. Protein sequence: CASSIVPGGVYEQYF.

The chain has TRBV5-1 and TRBJ2-1; possible D gene TRBD1, 6 bases. The CDR3 runs to 15 residues. V lost 4 bases to trimming and J lost 4 bases, with 15 bases between them. From germline, CDR1 is SGHRS and CDR2 YFSETQ. The CDR3 sequence is CASSLRQETYNEQFF. DNA for the CDR3: TGCGCCAGCAGCCTGAGACAGGAGACATACAATGAGCAGTTCTTC.

The chain recombines TRBV5-1 with TRBJ2-1; D gene ambiguous. The CDR3 is 13 residues long. From germline, CDR1 is SGHRS and CDR2 YFSETQ. Trimming pared 3 bases from V and 4 bases from J, leaving 8 bases between. CDR3 nucleotides: TGCGCCAGCAGCTCCACAGAGTACAATGAGCAGTTCTTC. It codes for CASSSTEYNEQFF.

The V and J genes are TRBV5-1 and TRBJ1-1; D not resolved. The germline CDR1 and CDR2 sequences are SGHRS and YFSETQ. Trimming cost V 5 bases and J 1 base, with 12 bases left between them. The CDR3 sequence is 14 residues long. The CDR3 bases are TGCGCCAGCAGAAGCTTCGCAGGGAACACTGAAGCTTTCTTT. It translates to CASRSFAGNTEAFF.

This clone appeared once. This chain joins TRBV7-2 and TRBJ2-1; no definite D call. The V end lost 2 bases, the J end lost 9 bases, and 5 bases lay between the germline ends. The germline gives CDR1 SGHTA, CDR2 FQGNSA. The length of the CDR3 is 11 residues. Written as DNA, the CDR3 is TGTGCCAGCAGCTTACGCGGTGAGCAGTTCTTC. It yields the protein CASSLRGEQFF.

The rearrangement joins TRBV2 to TRBJ2-3, with D maybe TRBD2 (6 bases). Trimming removed 7 bases from V and 2 bases from J, with 13 bases in between. This CDR3 region has 14 residues. Germline V gene data show CDR1 as SNHLY and CDR2 as FYNNEI. The CDR3 nucleotides are TGTGCCAGCAACCCGGGGGTCACCACAGATACGCAGTATTTT. This gives the protein CASNPGVTTDTQYF.

The chain links TRBV19 to TRBJ2-1; 8 bases map to TRBD1. This CDR3 is built from 14 residues. The germline V gene encodes CDR1 LNHDA and CDR2 SQIVND (reference sequence). V dropped 6 bases and J dropped 8; count of bases not matched to a gene: 9. The CDR3 region is CASSDRGTGYEQFF. The CDR3 nucleotides read TGTGCCAGTAGCGACCGAGGGACAGGTTATGAGCAGTTCTTC.

In DNA form, the CDR3 reads TGTGCCATCAGTGAGTCGAGGGCTAGCGGGGATCACAATGAGCAGTTCTTC. It codes for CAISESRASGDHNEQFF. This chain joins TRBV10-3 and TRBJ2-1; 9 positions match TRBD2. Trimming took 0 bases from V and 5 from J; bases not matched to a gene: 8. Germline CDR1 and CDR2: ENHRY and SYGVKD. This CDR3 is built from 17 residues.

This chain links TRBV4-1 with TRBJ2-7; D might be TRBD1 (6 bases). Germline CDR1 MGHRA, CDR2 YSYEKL. The V gene lost 3 bases and the J gene lost 3 bases, with 9 bases spanning the gap. This CDR3 comprises 13 residues. CDR3: CASSQTTGYEQYF. Here the CDR3 DNA reads TGCGCCAGCAGCCAGACGACAGGCTACGAGCAGTACTTC.

This chain joins TRBV2 and TRBJ2-7; possible D gene TRBD1, 6 bases. This CDR3 is 13 amino acids long. Trimming left V 6 bases short and J 3 bases short, with 12 bases between. Germline lookup yields CDR1 SNHLY and CDR2 FYNNEI. Here the CDR3 reads CASRGDTVYEQYF. The CDR3 DNA follows: TGTGCCAGCAGGGGGGACACCGTCTACGAGCAGTACTTC. The variable domain in full, with the rest retrieved from reference TRBV2 and TRBJ2-7, is EPEVTQTPSHQVTQMGQEVILRCVPISNHLYFYWYRQILGQKVEFLVSFYNNEISEKSEIFDDQFSVERPDGSNFTLKIRSTKLEDSAMYFCASRGDTVYEQYFGPGTRLTVT.

The DNA of the CDR3 is TGTGCCAGCAGCTTGCCCGGGACATTCCGCACTGAAGCTTTCTTT. This translates into CASSLPGTFRTEAFF. The chain carries TRBV5-4 and TRBJ1-1; a possible D gene is TRBD1 (6 bases). V was clipped by 1 base and J by 4 bases, with 14 bases between them. The CDR3 is 15 amino acids. Germline values: CDR1 SGHNT, CDR2 YYREEE (reference sequence).

The V gene is TRBV7-7, the J gene TRBJ2-3; 12 nucleotides match TRBD2. The CDR3 length is 15 residues. J was trimmed by 4 bases and V by 5 bases; bases with no gene match: 4. The germline CDR1 and CDR2 sequences are SSHAT and FNYEAQ (reference sequence). The CDR3 nucleotides read TGTGCCAGCAGCCCAGGGACTAGCGGGCCAGATACGCAGTATTTT. Protein: CASSPGTSGPDTQYF.